What follows describes a single T cell receptor (beta chain). The antigen it recognizes is unknown. The library was made by the immunoSEQ multiplex PCR assay. The multiplex PCR relied on a mix of 60 forward primers for TCR Vbeta segments and 13 reverse primers for TCR Jbeta segments. Amplification of the CDR3 region of rearranged TCR beta genes was performed with a multiplex PCR assay on genomic DNA. On the Illumina HiSeq System, the amplified TCR beta libraries were sequenced as 87-base-pair reads. In the original analysis: In a later analysis, 77 million or so unique TCR beta chains were counted across the 500 to 850 repertoires, and around 10 million of these chains were shared by at least two donors. Raw reads were error-corrected and collapsed into unique sequences with a nearest-neighbor algorithm that merged closely related sequences to remove PCR and sequencing errors. CDR3 sequences were aligned to IMGT reference sequences to assign V, D and J gene segments. For a sequence to be retained, a match of at least six nucleotides was required to both a V gene segment and a J gene segment. A rearrangement counted as productive if the CDR3 had no stop codons and remained in frame with V and J, and every other rearrangement counted as non-productive. Following IMGT convention, CDR3 was defined as the stretch from the second conserved V-encoded cysteine up to the conserved J-encoded phenylalanine. Sequences without an unambiguous match to a single V gene segment were excluded from the earlier analysis of 500 to 700 of the donors. In an earlier analysis of a few hundred of the donors, V segments were called functional above 56.7% productive rearrangements and were called segregating when the between-donor standard deviation exceeded 5%. A statistical classification framework was developed to diagnose cytomegalovirus status using the catalog of TCR beta chain sequences. In a later analysis, TCR nucleotide sequences were compared against IMGT/GENE-DB human TR gene sequences so that V and J genes could be assigned. In a later analysis, CDR3 sequences and most-parsimonious VDJ recombination scenarios were assigned using the TCRdist pipeline. In a later analysis, every TCR beta chain was defined by the combination of its CDR3 amino acid sequence and its V-gene family, and reads without a unique V-gene family were dropped. In a later analysis, 500 to 700 highly shared, low-generation-probability nucleotide sequences were removed to address suspected cross-contamination and a sequencing artifact. A later analysis calculated a clonal expansion index for each public chain from normalized within-repertoire ranks of inferred template counts. Generation probabilities in a later analysis came from a VDJ recombination model fitted to out-of-frame rearrangements, and those results were checked against IGoR. A later analysis scored TCR-TCR, TCR-HLA and TCR-CMV co-occurrence with hypergeometric tests, applying a repertoire-size bias correction to TCR pairs. In a later analysis, false discovery rates were estimated by permuting HLA or CMV assignments 20 times. In a later analysis, co-occurring TCRs were grouped using DBSCAN, with TCRdist sequence similarity added in when clustering inside HLA-allele-positive subsets. Repertoires with fewer than 30,000 or more than 120,000 public chains were left out of co-occurrence clustering, as were a few repertoires with anomalous nucleotide sharing. Entries here come from immuneACCESS through TCRdb and include only in-frame sequences with V and J called. Some clones fail to appear in such tables; in the studies checked, an unresolved V gene covers under half of the shortfall, and the cause of the remainder is unknown. From that table come the V and J calls and clone size; the DNA was used to work out D and trimming. In this sample's table one finds 180,000 or so clones. The biggest ten clones account for approximately 0.74% of the sample.

These data are taken from a study of cytomegalovirus exposure and HLA in healthy donors (dated by TCRdb to 2015 to 2018). Regarding the research as a whole: An earlier analysis of 587 of the donors reported more than 250 Gb of sequence data and some 100 million unique TCR beta sequences from 150 million to 200 million T cells. Using immunosequencing, the study profiled T cell repertoires from 550 to 750 subjects and related those repertoires to cytomegalovirus serostatus. Every discovery cohort repertoire had been produced on one sequencing platform. Around 330 gigabases of sequencing data and around 88 million unique TCR sequences made up an early release that covered around 640 HLA-typed donors. Roughly five DR-DQ haplotypes were treated as single units for association and clustering because of strong linkage in the cohort. Donor age, sex, ethnicity and CMV serostatus were compiled alongside the repertoire data. The genetic ancestry cluster associated with self-reported Caucasian donors included 70% to 85% of the 300 to 400 genotyped donors. A later analysis re-analyzed previously published TCR beta repertoires from 550 to 700 donors and added high-resolution HLA genotyping to study TCR occurrence patterns. An earlier analysis of approximately 630 of the donors applied high-throughput TCR beta sequencing to assess whether each TCR beta V gene segment acted as functional or pseudogenic. Rather than using new phenotypic data, the later analysis identified candidate immune exposures from TCR beta sequences and from how often those sequences occurred across donors. Class I and class II HLA loci were covered by the typing at four-digit resolution. In addition to the first cohort of 650 to 750 subjects, a separate validation cohort of under 150 different subjects was used. The study was designed to test whether signatures of past pathogen exposure could be identified by cataloging public T cell receptors. Among around 400 genotyped donors of the cohort, an average of around 240,000 unique TCR beta nucleotide sequences were sequenced per donor, roughly 18% of them non-productive. Typing coverage varied by locus: roughly 629-640 donors for A, B, C, DRB1 and DQB1; under 550 for DQA1; more than 600 for DPA1; about 450 for DPB1. Genome-wide SNP genotypes for about three fifths of the roughly 670 donors were used in a later genetic analysis, which treated that subset as a discovery cohort. To predict cytomegalovirus infection status, the study brought together high-throughput TCR immunosequencing, statistical association of individual TCRs with disease status, and machine learning.

What the research found in general, with its limitations: Linkage disequilibrium might explain the correlated functional status among segregating V segments, but an unknown experimental factor could not be ruled out. According to a later analysis, parvovirus B19, influenza, CMV and Epstein-Barr virus appeared linked to several top co-occurrence clusters. Because counts were too low, about 17 rarely observed V segments, including chromosome 9 orphons, were excluded from the earlier analysis of roughly 580 of the donors. The only immune exposure information available for the cohort was CMV serostatus. In an earlier analysis of about 550 of the donors, most TCR beta V segments were observed in productive rearrangements about 90% or about 30% of the time, broadly matching IMGT annotations. Compared with equally common non-associated chains, HLA-associated TCR beta chains in a later analysis were more clonally expanded and had lower generation probabilities. Some IMGT-functional V segments, including TRBV6-2 and TRBV6-3, could not be told apart with the 87-base-pair reads, so those segments were excluded. According to a later analysis, most CMV-associated TCR beta chains appeared to be HLA-restricted, and the HLA associations seemed to be driven largely by CMV exposure. HLA typing was unavailable for some donors at each locus, so association tests used only the typed subset. The authors suggested that the approach could potentially be extended to other disease states and immunological phenotypes. A later genetic analysis associated a missense DCLRE1C variant with V-gene and J-gene trimming of TCR beta chains, and an independent cohort replicated the association. This cohort had only TCR beta chains sequenced, and the lack of alpha or paired-chain data limited which features could be detected. A further reported finding was that TCR beta sequences accurately predicted the HLA-A and HLA-B alleles for most subjects in the first cohort. According to a later analysis, TCR association rates differed among HLA loci, with DRB1 alleles showing the most associated TCRs and HLA-C alleles showing the fewest. The classifier was reported to diagnose cytomegalovirus status with high specificity and sensitivity in both the original cohort and the validation cohort. The presence/absence analyses assumed that sequencing depth was roughly uniform across donors, and that assumption may not be true. In the study, 150 to 200 TCR beta chains were listed as associated with cytomegalovirus. A cluster of highly shared sequence variants was judged likely to be a technical artifact of the sequencing pipeline. A later analysis associated 16,951 TCR beta sequences with specific HLA alleles at a false discovery rate of 0.05. According to a later genetic analysis, donors in an Asian-associated ancestry cluster had fewer N-insertions in productive TCRs than the approximately 700-donor mean. A few of the identified cytomegalovirus-associated TCR beta chains were confirmed in vitro to be specific for cytomegalovirus antigens. Assigning TCR associations to individual alleles was difficult when HLA alleles, especially DR and DQ, strongly co-occurred. Most TCR sequences were seen in very few donors, while some public TCRs were found in many individuals.

The germline V gene (reference sequence) supplies CDR1 SGHNT and CDR2 YYREEE. Counted from cysteine to phenylalanine, this CDR3 has 16 amino acids. Kept here is only the CDR3 DNA, which spans 48 bases and is read in frame from base 1. V and J are truncated by 4 bases and 4 bases respectively, leaving an intervening sequence of 20 bases. The cohort consisted of approximately 670 healthy bone marrow donors. At the time of sampling, every cohort member was nominally healthy, though immune exposures that went unrecorded were likely present. The donor tested CMV seronegative and was one of the 352 seronegative cohort members. Every donor gave a peripheral blood sample, and the peripheral blood mononuclear cells from that sample were used for TCR beta sequencing. Genomic DNA extraction from the blood cell samples was performed with the Qiagen DNeasy Blood Extraction Kit.

The chain uses TRBV5-4 and TRBJ2-5; a weak D assignment points to TRBD2 (6 bases agree). The source is a boy between 10 and 17 years old in good health and CMV-seronegative. Sequencing used PBMCs. The nucleotide sequence is given as TGTGCCAGCAGCCCCGGAGGAGGGCGGGCTCGAGAGACCCAGTACTTC. Its translation reads: CASSPGGGRARETQYF.